Described below is a single TCR beta chain sequence and its context. Its specificity is unknown. In building TCR beta libraries, iRepertoire HTBI primers were used together with Arm-PCR of CDR3 regions. TCRdb fed the multiplex PCR reads into MiXCR, producing one record per CDR3 protein. This table has 400,000 to 650,000 distinct CDR3 sequences, roughly 15% appearing once. This sample was taken from a study of regulatory T cells in long-lasting Graves disease. Time point defined: newly diagnosed GD, antithyroid drugs for less than 3 months. The TCR library was made from RNA extracted from PBMCs. General observations from the study: Reduced TCR diversity was observed in persistent Graves' patients versus newly diagnosed patients.

V was pared by 0 bases and J by 3 bases, with 4 bases of the junction left unmatched. CDR1 and CDR2 from the germline V gene are MNHEY and SVGEGT. This CDR3 contains 16 residues. The same specimen was also included in a second study, on T cells in Graves' hyperthyroidism and ophthalmopathy. That work adds: Across 18 months, stable Graves' hyperthyroidism was marked by no progression to ophthalmopathy.

Sequencing used peripheral blood mononuclear cells (PBMCs), obtained at new diagnosis, from a patient treated with antithyroid drugs. The origin of this receptor is a woman aged 35-65 years with Graves disease. The rearrangement joins TRBV6-2 or TRBV6-3 to TRBJ2-7, with 11 bases aligning to TRBD2. CDR3 DNA sequence: TGTGCCAGCAGTTACTCCGCTCTAGCGGGGGGCTACGAGCAGTACTTC. As protein: CASSYSALAGGYEQYF.